This paragraph covers one T cell receptor (beta chain) sequence. These data originate in a study of blood T cell repertoires in COVID-19. Looking at the study overall: COVID-19 samples from acute and convalescent phases originated in the United States, Italy and Spain. Sample material is recorded as cDNA or gDNA derived from T cells, B-cell-depleted T cells, or PBMCs.

Under the authors' procedure: Estimation of nucleated cell counts relied on the amplification of reference gene primers. Sequencing was performed with immunoSEQ multiplex PCR; in TCRdb, only in-frame clones are kept and a portion is missing. The DNA gave D and trimming, while V, J and clone size come from that table. The table lists approximately 210,000 clones, about four fifths of them singletons. The germline V gene encodes CDR1 MGHDK and CDR2 SYGVNS. CDR3 length: 15 amino acids. The V gene lost 3 bases and the J gene lost 8 bases, with 16 bases spanning the gap. The V gene is TRBV25-1, the J gene TRBJ1-4, with D perhaps matching TRBD1 (6 bases). The specimen sequenced was peripheral blood. This TCR came from a woman in her thirties or forties with active or convalescent COVID-19. The chain's CDR3 is CASSDSTGWAEKLFF. The CDR3 DNA is TGTGCCAGCAGTGATTCTACAGGGTGGGCGGAAAAACTGTTTTTT.